Listed here are 4 T cell receptor beta chains from one sample, sequenced in a study of OX40 agonist ivuxolimab in advanced cancers. Assay: immunoSEQ multiplex PCR; the TCRdb copy retains only in-frame clones and omits some. The table has about 78,000 clones, roughly 80% seen once. Specimen: CD4+ or CD8+ T cells sorted from blood, collected in a trial of the OX40 agonist ivuxolimab. These TCRs come from an adult with an advanced solid tumor such as melanoma, head and neck, liver or kidney cancer.

The chain combines TRBV18 with TRBJ2-1; D is possibly TRBD2 (6 bases). There are 16 residues in the CDR3. Deletions cut 0 bases from V and 0 bases from J, with 9 bases between. Germline CDR1 and CDR2: KGHSH and LQKENI. DNA of the CDR3: TGTGCCAGCTCACCACCGGCGGGATACTCCTACAATGAGCAGTTCTTC. Amino acids: CASSPPAGYSYNEQFF.

The chain carries TRBV6-5 and TRBJ2-7; perhaps TRBD2 as D (5 bases). The germline V gene has CDR1 MNHEY and CDR2 SVGAGI. This CDR3 has 13 amino acids. With 4 bases removed from V and 4 bases from J, the gap between germline ends came to 11 bases. The CDR3 DNA is TGTGCCAGCAGTTTAAAACGGGATTACGAGCAGTACTTC. Protein: CASSLKRDYEQYF.

This rearrangement joins TRBV7-2 to TRBJ2-1; D may be TRBD1 (6 bases). V shed 1 base and J shed 16 bases, with 17 bases lying between them. Germline CDR1 and CDR2: SGHTA and FQGNSA. This CDR3 is 13 amino acids long. CDR3 loop: CASSLEGGRVDFF. The CDR3 DNA reads as TGTGCCAGCAGCTTAGAAGGGGGTAGAGTTGATTTCTTC.

The J gene is TRBJ2-5, the V gene TRBV7-2, with 10 bases matching TRBD2. The CDR3 spans 18 residues. Trimming at V came to 0 bases and at J to 1 base, leaving 8 bases not matched to a gene. From germline, CDR1 is SGHTA and CDR2 FQGNSA. The CDR3 loop is CASSLARGAGGPQETQYF. The DNA of the CDR3 is TGTGCCAGCAGCTTAGCGCGCGGAGCGGGAGGGCCCCAAGAGACCCAGTACTTC.